This entry features one T cell receptor beta chain sequence. What antigen it recognizes has not been identified. No base quality information exists; no much larger clone differs at one position. The data were obtained in a study of T-cell memory formation after mild COVID-19 (dated by TCRdb to the early 2020s). Regarding the complete study: TCR sequence clusters from the two donors were largely donor specific. The cohort was made up of two young adult volunteers, one female and one male, who were previously healthy. In a couple of donors, T-cell clones that expanded and contracted after mild COVID-19 were tracked by sequencing TCRalpha and TCRbeta repertoires over time. The investigation overall reported the following: SARS-CoV-2 specificity of the second-wave clones peaking on day 37 was not confirmed. The detection of some responding clones in pre-infection memory suggests that pre-existing cross-reactive memory T cells joined the SARS-CoV-2 response. Contracting CD4+ clones appeared mostly in the CM and EM memory subsets, whereas CD8+ clones were enriched in EMRA. Only a couple of mild cases were covered by the study, and larger cohorts that include severe cases with pre-infection samples were considered necessary. From day 15 to 85, contracting clones showed balanced CD4/CD8 phenotypes, whereas a second wave of clones that expanded from day 15 to 37 leaned towards CD4+.

Reads for this sample came from an Illumina NovaSeq 6000. cDNA libraries for TCRalpha and TCRbeta were prepared by 5'RACE using constant-segment primers, with sample barcodes and unique molecular identifiers added. Trizol reagent was used to extract RNA from every sample. The libraries were amplified in two PCR steps, and the second step added a second sample barcode and Illumina TruSeq adapters. Libraries were sequenced on an Illumina NovaSeq with 2 x 150 bp paired-end reads. The paper's processing steps were these. Reads were demultiplexed and collapsed into UMI-guided consensus sequences with migec v1.2.7. With mixcr v2.1.11, UMI consensuses were aligned to TRA and TRB V and J templates and assembled into clonotypes. A clonotype was counted as expanded or contracted only if both edgeR and NoisET called the change significant, with noise models trained on biological replicates. edgeR calls used a false discovery rate-adjusted p below 0.01 and a log2 fold-change threshold of 1. As an exploratory analysis of dynamics, max-normalized trajectories of the 1000 most abundant clonotypes were examined with PCA combined with hierarchical clustering. Each responding clone was given a CD4 or CD8 phenotype based on the CD4+ and CD8+ repertoires, which had been sequenced separately. TCRdb reworked the public reads: Q25 trimming with fastp, MiXCR clone assembly, productive beta chains retained. A single entry per CDR3 protein holds the most common genes and DNA from its merged rows. TCRdb, rather than the study authors, made the V and J calls. This sample has about 110,000 distinct CDR3 sequences in its table, and about a sixth of those were observed once. 25% to 35% of the sample is in the top ten clones.

PBMCs were isolated by Ficoll-Paque density gradient centrifugation. From the germline V gene (reference sequence), CDR1 is PRHDT and CDR2 is FYEKMQ. The CDR3 runs 13 residues from the cysteine to the phenylalanine. The only DNA kept is the CDR3, 39 bases in frame from the first base. Between the V and J ends, shortened by 5 bases and 8 bases respectively, the junction contains 15 bases. Sequenced: PBMCs or a T cell subset sorted from them (not recorded which). The source of this sequence is an adult woman who had mild COVID-19 (a few samples of this study predate the infection). The sample titles of this study are shuffled in the database, so cell type and time point are left out; the donor was told from shared clones. This chain joins TRBV13 to TRBJ1-2; the best D guess is TRBD1, with 5 bases matching. CDR3 reads: CASSSQGGEGYTF. The DNA sequence is TGTGCCAGCAGCAGCCAGGGAGGAGAGGGCTACACCTTC.